A single sample is the source of the 3 T cell receptor beta chains below, sequenced in a study of blood T cell repertoires in COVID-19. The method was immunoSEQ multiplex PCR; TCRdb's version includes in-frame clones alone and lacks a portion of them. The profile shows fewer than 400,000 clones, 85% of them singletons. Sequenced: PBMCs or T cells enriched from blood (not recorded which). Every receptor here comes from a woman aged 25 to 39 who had been exposed to COVID-19.

The V call is TRBV6-2 or TRBV6-3, the J call TRBJ2-1; 10 nucleotides match TRBD2. Germline CDR1 MNHEY, CDR2 SVGEGT. The CDR3 sequence is 16 residues long. The V and J ends lost 0 bases and 8 bases, in that order; junction bases with no gene match: 7. CDR3 region: CASSYSTLAGAYEQFF. CDR3 sequence (DNA): TGTGCCAGCAGTTACTCCACCCTAGCGGGGGCCTATGAGCAGTTCTTC.

The rearrangement joins TRBV5-8 to TRBJ1-2; D is ambiguous. This CDR3 spans 18 amino acids. The germline V gene has CDR1 SGHTS and CDR2 YDEGEE. The ends were cut back, 4 bases at V and 2 bases at J, with 24 bases in the middle. The CDR3 loop is CASSRRGVEGLTNYGYTF. The CDR3 nucleotides are TGTGCCAGCAGCCGGAGAGGCGTGGAGGGCCTTACAAACTATGGCTACACCTTC.

V and J are TRBV7-9 and TRBJ1-6; 9 bases fit TRBD1. J lost 10 bases, V lost 5 bases, and 9 bases had no gene match. Looked up from germline, CDR1 is SEHNR and CDR2 is FQNEAQ (reference sequence). The CDR3 has 15 residues. CDR3 region: CASSLKGQGWSPLHF. The CDR3 coding sequence is TGTGCCAGCAGCCTGAAGGGACAGGGTTGGTCACCCCTCCACTTT.